This paragraph covers one T cell receptor (beta chain) sequence. Original processing notes: By means of reference gene primer amplification, nucleated cell counts were estimated. Produced via immunoSEQ multiplex PCR; TCRdb's table is partial and in-frame only. Clone size and V and J calls were adopted from that table, with D and trimming inferred from the DNA. This table holds about 240,000 clones, about nine tenths found once. These data belong to a study of blood T cell repertoires in COVID-19. Between the trimmed V and J ends, which lost 6 bases and 8 bases, there was a span of 16 bases. CDR3 length: 13 residues. The germline CDR1 and CDR2 sequences are SGHNT and YENEEA.

What was sequenced was peripheral blood. The chain has TRBV11-3 and TRBJ1-1; D is possibly TRBD1 (6 bases). The sequence was collected from a man in his fifties or sixties who had recovered from COVID-19. The DNA of the CDR3 is TGTGCCAGCAGTCAACAGGGTTTCCACGAAGCTTTCTTT. Protein product: CASSQQGFHEAFF.